This T cell receptor (beta chain) was documented in a study of early T cells in non-severe SARS-CoV-2 infection (dated by TCRdb to the early 2020s). The study in broad terms: TCR sequencing used bulk RNA from unsorted whole blood, so alpha and beta chains could not be paired. Summary of the overall study and its limitations: VDJdb matching was skewed toward anti-spike CD8 responses, so virus-specific expansions were likely underestimated and private and CD4 specificities were missed.

The method behind the library was 5' RACE. Reads for this sample came from a NextSeq 500. To correct for sequencing error and PCR bias, the TCR library protocol tagged individual cDNA molecules with unique molecular identifiers. Sequencing covered both TCR alpha and beta chains, and within each sample the abundances of alpha and beta sequences were tightly co-correlated. Processing in the source paper ran as follows. V gene, J gene and CDR3 annotation of TCR sequences was performed with Decombinator V4. TCRs were defined as expanded if a significant change between any two time points was detected under a Poisson model with p below 0.0001. TCR abundances were normalised to the total number of TCRs sequenced in each sample and reported as counts per million. TRAV1-2 paired with TRAJ12, TRAJ20 or TRAJ33 defined MAIT TCRs, while TRAV10 paired with TRAJ18 defined iNKT TCRs. VDJdb, accessed 1 November 2021, was searched for CMV, EBV and SARS-CoV-2 annotated TCRs, with TCRs annotated for multiple antigens excluded. The raw public reads went through TCRdb reprocessing: fastp at Q25, MiXCR clone calling, in-frame beta chains kept. Identical CDR3 proteins give one entry, which carries the most common genes and DNA. V and J calls and clone size were set by TCRdb, not the authors. The sample data list 75,000 to 100,000 distinct CDR3 sequences, and 16% of these were observed just once. The ten top clones hold around 1.3% of the sample.

On this clonotype: Its antigen is not yet known. Per-base qualities were not stored, and no clone one base away is much larger.

This was a case-control study nested in a cohort of healthcare workers in London, UK, who had nasopharyngeal swab PCR tests and blood samples taken every week. Healthcare workers were recruited between 23 and 31 March 2020, during the week of the UK lockdown, and were followed weekly for up to roughly 15 weeks. The CDR3 runs 12 amino acids, cysteine and phenylalanine included. This entry keeps only the CDR3 DNA: 36 bases, framed from base 1. V is cut by 3 bases and J by 8 bases, and the space between the germline ends is 11 bases. The germline V gene (reference sequence) yields DFQATT for CDR1 and SNEGSKA for CDR2.

Sequenced input: whole blood. Recombination joined TRBV20-1 with TRBJ2-1; the D gene is perhaps TRBD1, on 5 matching bases. This TCR came from an adult who was a healthcare worker with PCR-confirmed SARS-CoV-2 infection or an uninfected control (not recorded which). In nucleotides, the sequence is TGCAGTGCTAGGATTGGGGCCCATGAGCAGTTCTTC. It translates to CSARIGAHEQFF.